The next 5 T cell receptor beta chains were all read from a single sample in a study of human T cells and chemical hapten exposure. Stated time point: patch test 3, about 24 weeks after DPC sensitization. The treatment is: therapeutic diphenylcyclopropenone sensitization with weekly scalp DPC. TCRdb recomputed calls from the RACE reads with MiXCR, one row per CDR3 protein. The data contain tens of thousands of distinct CDR3 sequences, 9.5% to 15% of them seen just once; the ten biggest clones take up approximately 2.4%. Source: whole blood, taken in connection with sensitization to the hapten diphenylcyclopropenone (DPC). The origin of the receptors is a man aged 30 to 45 with alopecia areata. Some clones in this sample may be carry-over from other donors' samples.

Note on this clonotype: A junction boundary mismatches the germline segment, possibly from a read error. The DNA of the CDR3 is TGCGCCAGCAGCTCCAGGGGGGATGAAGCTTTCTTT. As protein: CASSSRGDEAFF. The J gene is TRBJ1-1, the V gene TRBV7-9; TRBD1 matches at 7 bases. Germline V gene sequence: CDR1 SEHNR, CDR2 FQNEAQ (reference sequence). The CDR3 spans 12 residues.

This clonotype showed up many times. The chain links TRBV11-2 to TRBJ2-7; D not certain. Looked up from germline, CDR1 is SGHAT and CDR2 is FQNNGV. There are 11 residues in the CDR3. The ends were cut back, 4 bases at V and 4 bases at J, with 5 bases in the middle. The CDR3 coding sequence is TGTGCCAGCAGCTCGATATACGAGCAGTACTTC. Encoded protein: CASSSIYEQYF. The full variable domain, completed using reference TRBV11-2 and TRBJ2-7, is EAGVAQSPRYKIIEKRQSVAFWCNPISGHATLYWYQQILGQGPKLLIQFQNNGVVDDSQLPKDRFSAERLKGVDSTLKIQPAKLEDSAVYLCASSSIYEQYFGPGTRLTVT.

The gene calls are TRBV27 and TRBJ2-1; D is perhaps TRBD1 (6 bases). The V end was cut by 5 bases, the J end by 6 bases, with 14 bases between. CDR3 size: 14 residues. Germline V CDR1 and CDR2: MNHEY, SMNVEV (reference sequence). The CDR3 DNA reads as TGTGCCAGCAGTCCTTACAGGGTCCGCAATGAGCAGTTCTTC. Residues: CASSPYRVRNEQFF.

This clonotype was seen more than once but under ten times. The J gene is TRBJ1-6, the V gene TRBV2; D remains ambiguous. Germline CDR1 is SNHLY and CDR2 is FYNNEI. V gave up 4 bases and J gave up 9 bases, with 10 bases separating them. This CDR3 has 13 amino acids. CDR3 residues: CASSGGLGSPLHF. The CDR3 nucleotides are TGTGCCAGCAGTGGAGGTCTGGGTTCACCCCTCCACTTT.

The table lists this clonotype with many counts. The germline gene is not matched at one end of the junction; a read error may be the cause. DNA for the CDR3: TGTGCTAGCAGCCCGGCCGTGGAATATGGCTACACCTTC. Its translation is CASSPAVEYGYTF. V and J are TRBV7-7 and TRBJ1-2, with D unresolved. The germline gives CDR1 SSHAT, CDR2 FNYEAQ (reference sequence). This CDR3 spans 13 amino acids.